The following is a T cell receptor (beta chain) sequence with its context. V shed 3 bases and J shed 5 bases, with 10 bases lying between them. This CDR3 region has 13 residues. CDR1 and CDR2 from the germline V gene are LNHDA and SQIVND (reference sequence). The data derive from a study of T cell changes during pregnancy in multiple sclerosis. This table comes from immunoSEQ multiplex PCR, and its TCRdb copy is limited to in-frame clones, with some not included. The data hold tens of thousands of clones, with around 90% observed a single time. The chain combines TRBV19 with TRBJ2-5, with D possibly matching TRBD2 (5 bases). This sample comprised CD8+ T cells from peripheral blood mononuclear cells, obtained in the second trimester of pregnancy. The receptor comes from a female donor in good health, enrolled as a control in a pregnancy study. CDR3 sequence (DNA): TGTGCCAGTAGTATCTTCGGGGAGGAGACCCAGTACTTC. It specifies CASSIFGEETQYF.